These 18 T cell receptor beta chains were sequenced from one sample in a study of regulatory T cells in long-lasting Graves disease. CDR3 regions were amplified by Arm-PCR using iRepertoire HTBI primers to build TCR beta libraries. Using its own MiXCR run on the multiplex PCR reads, TCRdb lists one record per CDR3 protein. The sample consists of some 300,000 distinct CDR3 sequences, approximately 20% of them appearing once. The time point: persistent/refractory GD, antithyroid drugs over 5 years with positive TRAb. Isolated PBMC RNA provided the starting material for the TCR library. The sequencing here drew on peripheral blood mononuclear cells (PBMCs), taken when the disease was refractory, from a patient treated with antithyroid drugs. The receptors were sampled from a female donor with Graves disease.

Concerning this clonotype: One base away lies a much larger clone, so this may be a sequencing read error. The V gene is TRBV7-2, the J gene TRBJ1-1; D not resolved. Germline V gene data show CDR1 as SGHTA and CDR2 as FQGNSA. This CDR3 has 12 residues. The CDR3 sequence is CAGSEPFSEAFF. The CDR3 coding sequence is TGTGCCGGCAGCGAACCTTTTTCTGAAGCTTTCTTT.

The sample holds many counts of this clonotype. V and J are TRBV3-1 and TRBJ1-5; D remains ambiguous. V was cut by 0 bases and J by 9 bases, with 9 bases left in between. The CDR3 totals 13 residues. The germline V gene has CDR1 LGHDT and CDR2 YNNKEL (reference sequence). The CDR3 nucleotides are TGTGCCAGCAGCCAAGAGTCATCCAGGCCCCAGCATTTT. Protein: CASSQESSRPQHF.

This clonotype has a single count. The genes are TRBV20-1 and TRBJ2-1; D possibly corresponds to TRBD2 (6 bases). The V end was cut by 3 bases, the J end by 8 bases, with 11 bases between. Germline V CDR1 and CDR2: DFQATT, SNEGSKA (reference sequence). The CDR3 totals 12 residues. The CDR3 spells CSASGPGDEQFF. The CDR3 region has the DNA TGCAGTGCTAGTGGGCCGGGGGATGAGCAGTTCTTC.

In its sample, this clonotype was seen many times. V usage is TRBV28 and J usage is TRBJ2-7; D perhaps matches TRBD1 (6 bases). The CDR3 has 15 amino acids. Trimming shortened V by 7 bases and J by 0 bases, and 16 bases separated the two germline ends. CDR1 is MDHEN and CDR2 is SYDVKM in the germline V gene. In DNA, the CDR3 is TGTGCCAGCAAGCTCTTCCGGGACATCTCCTACGAGCAGTACTTC. It specifies CASKLFRDISYEQYF. The whole variable domain, remainder taken from reference TRBV28 and TRBJ2-7, is DVKVTQSSRYLVKRTGEKVFLECVQDMDHENMFWYRQDPGLGLRLIYFSYDVKMKEKGDIPEGYSVSREKKERFSLILESASTNQTSMYLCASKLFRDISYEQYFGPGTRLTVT.

This clonotype turned up a few times. Written as DNA, the CDR3 is TGTGCCAGCGAAGGAAACACCATATATTTT. Its protein is CASEGNTIYF. V usage is TRBV25-1 and J usage is TRBJ1-3, with D uncertain. This CDR3 contains 10 residues. The ends were cut back, 8 bases at V and 4 bases at J, with 3 bases in the middle. From germline, CDR1 is MGHDK and CDR2 SYGVNS.

This clonotype came up once. The chain has TRBV5-1 and TRBJ1-2; TRBD1 aligns across 7 bases. The V and J ends lost 2 bases and 2 bases, in that order; junction bases with no gene match: 18. Germline V gene data show CDR1 as SGHRS and CDR2 as YFSETQ. The CDR3 loop spans 19 amino acids. The CDR3 sequence is CASSLVLAGTANSNYGYTF. Here the CDR3 DNA reads TGCGCCAGCAGCTTAGTTCTCGCCGGGACAGCGAACAGCAACTATGGCTACACCTTC.

CDR3 region: CASSDRVANYGYTF. The CDR3 DNA reads as TGTGCCAGCAGTGACAGGGTCGCTAACTATGGCTACACCTTC. The V and J genes are TRBV6-2 or TRBV6-3 and TRBJ1-2, with 7 bases that match TRBD1. From germline, CDR1 is MNHEY and CDR2 SVGEGT. The CDR3 spans 14 residues. The V segment lost 5 bases and the J segment 0 bases; nucleotides outside the gene matches: 3.

This clonotype has a count of ten or more. The chain uses TRBV7-6 and TRBJ1-1; D uncertain. V was cut by 1 base and J by 1 base, with 7 bases left in between. CDR1 and CDR2 (germline): SGHVS, FNYEAQ. This CDR3 is built from 14 residues. The CDR3 loop is CASSLDDKNTEAFF. The CDR3 DNA reads as TGTGCCAGCAGCTTAGACGACAAGAACACTGAAGCTTTCTTT.

In its sample, this clonotype was seen many times. The V gene is TRBV12-3 or TRBV12-4, the J gene TRBJ1-2; tentative D call: TRBD1 (5 bases). V gave up 1 base and J gave up 7 bases, with 13 bases separating them. The CDR3 is made up of 14 amino acids. CDR3 protein: CASSLGREVSGYTF. CDR3 sequence (DNA): TGTGCCAGCAGTTTAGGCAGGGAGGTATCTGGCTACACCTTC.

This clonotype was recorded many times. The chain uses TRBV9 and TRBJ2-5; 8 nucleotides line up with TRBD1. With V trimmed by 1 base and J by 4 bases, 6 bases remained unmatched. The germline gives CDR1 SGDLS, CDR2 YYNGEE. The CDR3 loop spans 15 amino acids. CDR3 protein: CASSVTDRGGETQYF. CDR3 bases: TGTGCCAGCAGCGTAACAGACAGGGGCGGAGAGACCCAGTACTTC.

In this sample, this clonotype turned up a few times. This chain uses TRBV7-9 with TRBJ1-5; tentatively, D is TRBD1 (5 bases). Germline lookup yields CDR1 SEHNR and CDR2 FQNEAQ (reference sequence). V was pared by 1 base and J by 5 bases, with 9 bases between. This CDR3 has 14 amino acids. The CDR3 sequence is CASSLDQGYQPQHF. The CDR3 nucleotides are TGTGCCAGCAGCTTAGACCAGGGCTATCAGCCCCAGCATTTT.

The rearrangement joins TRBV6-1 to TRBJ2-7; 7 nucleotides align to TRBD2. The CDR3 is 15 amino acids. Germline V gene lookup returns CDR1 MNHNS and CDR2 SASEGT. The junction had 10 bases not matched to a gene; V was cut back by 7 bases and J by 1 base. The DNA of the CDR3 is TGTGCCAGCACCGCCAGCGGGGACGAGTCCTACGAGCAGTACTTC. Amino acids: CASTASGDESYEQYF.

This clonotype was observed a few times. This sequence joins TRBV24-1 and TRBJ2-5; D tentatively fits TRBD1 or TRBD2 (5 bases each). This CDR3 contains 13 residues. Trimming cost V 7 bases and J 1 base, with 9 bases left between them. Germline values: CDR1 KGHDR, CDR2 SFDVKD. The CDR3 DNA sequence: TGTGCCACCAGGGGGACGGCCCAAGAGACCCAGTACTTC. It specifies CATRGTAQETQYF.

The CDR3 nucleotides read TGTGCCACCAGCAGAGATTCCCGGACCCAGTACTTC. Protein sequence: CATSRDSRTQYF. V gene TRBV15 combines with J gene TRBJ2-5; no clear D gene. This CDR3 has 12 amino acids. Germline V lookup: CDR1 LNHNV, CDR2 YYDKDF (reference sequence). Trimming stripped 0 bases from V and 7 bases from J, with 6 bases between. Filled out from reference TRBV15 and TRBJ2-5, the complete variable domain reads DAMVIQNPRYQVTQFGKPVTLSCSQTLNHNVMYWYQQKSSQAPKLLFHYYDKDFNNEADTPDNFQSRRPNTSFCFLDIRSPGLGDTAMYLCATSRDSRTQYFGPGTRLLVL.

This clonotype was counted a few times. The chain uses TRBV29-1 and TRBJ2-2; D is undetermined. CDR1 and CDR2 from the germline V gene are SQVTM and ANQGSEA. This CDR3 has 13 amino acids. Trimming pared 7 bases from V and 3 bases from J, leaving 12 bases between. The CDR3 reads CSATGGDTGELFF. CDR3 nucleotides: TGCAGCGCCACGGGCGGAGACACCGGGGAGCTGTTTTTT.

The chain joins TRBV27 to TRBJ2-3, with D perhaps being TRBD1 or TRBD2 (5 bases each). The CDR3 has 14 residues. V lost 6 bases and J 2 bases, leaving 12 bases between the germline ends. Germline V gene data show CDR1 as MNHEY and CDR2 as SMNVEV (reference sequence). CDR3 loop: CASRNRGVTDTQYF. CDR3 coding DNA: TGTGCCAGCAGGAATAGGGGAGTCACAGATACGCAGTATTTT.

The rearrangement links TRBV28 to TRBJ2-1; TRBD2 might be the D (6 bases). Germline CDR1 and CDR2: MDHEN and SYDVKM. The length of the CDR3 is 14 residues. Trimming removed 1 base from V and 10 bases from J, with 14 bases in between. CDR3 coding DNA: TGTGCCAGCAGTTTATCCCCGGGGGTTCAAGAGCAGTTCTTC. Translation: CASSLSPGVQEQFF.

Note on this clonotype: One junction end disagrees with the germline gene, perhaps due to a read error. As DNA, the CDR3 is TGTGCCAGCAGCCAAACGAGGGAGACACATCCCCTTTTT. Residues: CASSQTRETHPLF. V and J are TRBV7-2 and TRBJ2-3, with D possibly matching TRBD2 (5 bases). This CDR3 spans 13 amino acids. Germline V gene sequence: CDR1 SGHTA, CDR2 FQGNSA. The complete variable domain, with remaining parts taken from reference TRBV7-2 and TRBJ2-3, reads GAGVSQSPSNKVTEKGKDVELRCDPISGHTALYWYRQSLGQGLEFLIYFQGNSAPDKSGLPSDRFSAERTGGSVSTLTIQRTQQEDSAVYLCASSQTRETHPLFGPGTRLTVL.